The rows below give T cell receptor beta chains drawn from one sample of a study of tumor and adjacent non-tumor tissue in lung cancer. Each CDR3 protein gets one entry after TCRdb re-called the multiplex PCR reads with MiXCR. Among some 97,000 distinct CDR3 sequences listed, over 55% were seen once. Sample: distant non-tumor lung tissue. The source is a man aged 25 to 40 with non-small cell lung cancer. Each CDR3 is given with its conserved first and last residue. D genes are given only for firm matches. For some rows the clone size is stated as once, few or many, or as a class when expanded; others skip it.

j_gene	len	d_gene	abundance	v_gene	CDR3nt	CDR3aa
TRBJ1-6	14	-	-	TRBV12-3/TRBV12-4	TGTGCCAGCAGTTTTGAATCAGGGAATTCACCCTTCCACTTT	CASSFESGNSPFHF
TRBJ1-1	13	-	once	TRBV6-2/TRBV6-3	TGTGCCAGTTATTCCACCATGAACACTGAAGCTTTCTTT	CASYSTMNTEAFF
TRBJ1-6	17	-	-	TRBV4-3	TGCGCCAGCAGCCAAGATAAAGGCTGGACAGCAAATTCACCACTCCACTTT	CASSQDKGWTANSPLHF
TRBJ2-7	15	-	-	TRBV29-1	TGCGGCGTTGAAAGTCTAGGACAGGAGGGATGCGAGCAGTACTTC	CGVESLGQEGCEQYF
TRBJ1-5	16	-	-	TRBV21-1	TGTGCCAGCAGCAAAGTGGGCAGGGACTCCAATCAGCCCCAGCATTTT	CASSKVGRDSNQPQHF
TRBJ2-6	17	-	many	TRBV12-5	TGTGCTAGTGGTTTGGTAAGGGCATACTCTGGGGCCAACGTCCTGACTTTC	CASGLVRAYSGANVLTF
TRBJ2-3	18	TRBD2	-	TRBV6-5	TGTGCCAGCACCTCCGGGAATAGCGGGAGAGTTGTAACAGAAACGCAGTATTTT	CASTSGNSGRVVTETQYF
TRBJ2-1	15	TRBD2	-	TRBV6-2/TRBV6-3	TGTGCCAGCAGTTTACAGACTAGCCGAGACAATGTGCAGTTCTTC	CASSLQTSRDNVQFF
TRBJ1-3	16	-	-	TRBV6-1	TGTGCCATTACTAAGGGGTCGATGAGATCTGGAAACACCATATATTTT	CAITKGSMRSGNTIYF
TRBJ1-5	13	-	-	TRBV10-2	TGCGTCAGCAGTGAGTCCCGGCATCAGCCCCAGCATTTT	CVSSESRHQPQHF